What follows describes a single T cell receptor beta chain. In the original analysis: Nucleated cell counts were estimated from reference gene primer amplification. Measured with immunoSEQ multiplex PCR; TCRdb has only the in-frame clones, and not every one. V, J and clone size are those of that table, while D and trimming were read from the DNA. The profile shows fewer than 300,000 clones, about nine tenths of them singletons. Seattle's cohort entered during active infection and was followed longitudinally. These data belong to a study of blood T cell repertoires in COVID-19. Study context: The United States, Italy and Spain provided the acute and convalescent COVID-19 samples. From T cells, B-cell-depleted T cells, or PBMCs came the material, which was cDNA or gDNA.

The germline gives CDR1 SGHNT, CDR2 YYREEE (reference sequence). There are 16 residues in the CDR3. The V end was cut by 4 bases, the J end by 0 bases, with 14 bases between. The chain combines TRBV5-4 with TRBJ1-3; D gene uncertain. This receptor was identified in a man in his fifties with COVID-19, enrolled during active disease. Sequenced: peripheral blood. The CDR3 loop is CASSREGVDSGNTIYF. CDR3 nucleotides: TGTGCCAGCAGCCGAGAGGGTGTGGACTCTGGAAACACCATATATTTT.